This T cell receptor beta chain was profiled in a study of Ad26.COV2.S vaccination and SARS-CoV-2 variants (dated by TCRdb to about 2021). Study-wide context: Donors in the vaccine arm were drawn from COV1001, a multicentre, randomized, double-blind, placebo-controlled phase I-IIa trial testing Ad26.COV2.S in healthy adults. Trial participants were randomized into five groups of five, in which low-dose or high-dose Ad26.COV2.S was given once or twice, or placebo was given on both occasions. Blinding of investigators to trial group allocation was maintained during experiments and outcome assessment. TCRbeta repertoire sequencing served as the tool for gauging how specific and how broad the SARS-CoV-2-reactive T cell receptors were following Ad26.COV2.S vaccination. The TCR-sequenced set comprised roughly 30 samples: some 20 Ad26.COV2.S vaccine recipients, 5 placebo recipients and 8 SARS-CoV-2 convalescent individuals. Ad26.COV2.S was given intramuscularly at 5x10^10 or 1x10^11 viral particles, as a single shot or as two shots 56 days apart. What the work shows at the level of the full study, not this receptor alone: Spike-specific TCR breadth was higher in Ad26.COV2.S recipients than in placebo recipients (P = 0.0014). After vaccination, spike-specific CD8+ and CD4+ T cell responses were reported to show substantial breadth. Comparing responses between vaccine doses or regimens was not something the study was powered to do. The authors noted that total T cell responses may have been underestimated by the TCR breadth and depth analyses. Comparable non-spike TCR breadth was observed between vaccine and placebo recipients, consistent with only spike being contained in the vaccine.

Explained via the paper, the treatment or condition label denotes: 15 to 20 received Ad26.COV2.S at low or high dose, single or two shots; several received placebo; per-sample allocation not given. For vaccine and placebo recipients, repertoires were sequenced using samples collected on day 63 after the first injection. Cohort 1b enrolled some 25 adults aged 18-55 years at a single site in Boston, USA, between 29 July and 7 August 2020. As a vaccine, Ad26.COV2.S was a replication-incompetent adenovirus type 26 vector that expressed a prefusion-stabilized SARS-CoV-2 spike protein derived from the original Wuhan strain. The immunoSEQ Assay was used to sequence TCRbeta CDR3 regions. After extraction, genomic DNA underwent amplification by bias-controlled multiplex PCR, followed by high-throughput sequencing. The authors' pipeline ran thus. Collapsing and filtering of sequences were performed to quantify the absolute abundance of each unique TCRbeta CDR3 region. Usable DNA was measured by amplifying reference genes present in all nucleated cells, and TCRbeta template counts were normalized to that usable DNA to estimate T cell fraction. Repertoire TCRs were annotated as SARS-CoV-2-specific by exact matching of V gene, CDR3 amino acid sequence and J gene to a known reactive TCR set. The reference SARS-CoV-2 TCR set came from MIRA and was filtered for enrichment in COVID-19-positive ImmuneCODE repertoires, removing public or cross-reactive TCRs. Based on the MIRA antigens, annotated TCRs were further analysed at the level of specific ORF or position within ORF. Breadth was defined as annotated unique rearrangements over total unique productive rearrangements; depth was the summed frequency of those rearrangements. Two-sided Wilcoxon rank-sum tests were applied when comparing TCR breadth between groups. TCRdb carries this immuneACCESS record with in-frame sequences only. Its versions omit some clonotypes, under half of them owing to an unresolved V gene in the studies checked, with the rest unexplained. That table is the source of V, J and clone size, and D and trimming were worked out from the DNA. This sample gives about 350,000 clones in total; 80% to 90% of them show up just once. The ten largest clones represent approximately 5% of the sample.

This clone was recorded once. Its target antigen remains unknown. Base quality data are lacking; no much larger clone is found one base away. The CDR3 measures 13 amino acids from cysteine to phenylalanine. Only CDR3 DNA remains: 39 bases, in frame from the first base. The germline V gene sets CDR1 to MDHEN and CDR2 to SYDVKM. Deletion took 5 bases off V and 3 bases off J, with a span of 10 bases between the germline ends. Sequenced here: peripheral blood, sampled in a trial of Ad26.COV2.S vaccine versus placebo. This clonotype was obtained from a person between 18 and 59 years old who received the Ad26.COV2.S COVID-19 vaccine or a placebo. The chain employs TRBV28 and TRBJ2-5, with no reliable assignment of the D segment. The base sequence is TGTGCCAGCAGTCCCCCGGCAGAAGAGACCCAGTACTTC. Its protein is CASSPPAEETQYF.